Listed here are 10 T cell receptor beta chains from one sample, sequenced in a study of preoperative IRX-2 immunotherapy in early breast cancer. Method: immunoSEQ multiplex PCR; TCRdb's copy keeps in-frame clones and lacks some. The sample consists of about 62,000 clones, approximately 94% of them appearing once. Treatment: preoperative locoregional IRX-2 cytokine immunotherapy. Collection took place from a patient treated with IRX-2 immunotherapy. These receptors were taken from a human donor with breast cancer.

The rearrangement uses TRBV19 and TRBJ1-2, with 7 nucleotides matching TRBD1. This CDR3 region has 13 residues. The V and J ends lost 3 bases and 7 bases, in that order; junction bases with no gene match: 5. Germline-derived CDR1 and CDR2 are LNHDA and SQIVND (reference sequence). This CDR3 is CASSIRQGPGYTF. The CDR3 nucleotides read TGTGCCAGTAGTATTCGACAGGGCCCTGGCTACACCTTC.

The genes are TRBV4-2 and TRBJ2-7; perhaps TRBD1 as D (6 bases). Per germline, CDR1 LGHNA and CDR2 YNFKEQ. The V end was cut by 1 base, the J end by 0 bases, with 10 bases between. The CDR3 has 15 residues. The CDR3: CASSQAGDYSYEQYF. In DNA form, the CDR3 reads TGTGCCAGCAGCCAAGCAGGGGATTACTCCTACGAGCAGTACTTC.

V usage is TRBV6-4 and J usage is TRBJ2-3, with 9 bases identical to TRBD1. The V and J ends lost 11 bases and 7 bases, in that order; junction bases with no gene match: 7. This CDR3 is built from 12 residues. Germline V CDR1 and CDR2: MRHNA, SNTAGT. The CDR3 bases are TGTGCCGGAGGACAGGGGCGGCATACGCAGTATTTT. The encoded protein is CAGGQGRHTQYF.

The chain combines TRBV19 with TRBJ2-7; 11 nucleotides line up with TRBD2. The CDR3 is 15 amino acids. With V trimmed by 6 bases and J by 2 bases, 6 bases remained unmatched. The germline V gene has CDR1 LNHDA and CDR2 SQIVND (reference sequence). CDR3 protein: CASSPGTSGAYEQYF. DNA of the CDR3: TGTGCCAGTAGCCCCGGGACTAGCGGAGCCTACGAGCAGTACTTC.

This chain uses TRBV6-4 with TRBJ2-1; possible D gene TRBD1, 5 bases. Germline CDR1 reads MRHNA; CDR2 reads SNTAGT. Trimming shortened V by 5 bases and J by 0 bases, and 17 bases separated the two germline ends. The CDR3 contains 17 residues. The CDR3 DNA follows: TGTGCCAGCAGTCCACAGGTAGGGGCGAGCTCCTACAATGAGCAGTTCTTC. Its translation: CASSPQVGASSYNEQFF.

The CDR3 nucleotides read TGTGCCAGCAGTTACTCGAGGTATCAGCCCCAGCATTTT. Protein product: CASSYSRYQPQHF. The rearrangement links TRBV6-5 to TRBJ1-5; D unclear. Trimming cost V 0 bases and J 5 bases, with 5 bases left between them. CDR3 size: 13 residues. Germline CDR1 reads MNHEY; CDR2 reads SVGAGI.

J is TRBJ2-1 and V is TRBV10-3, with 13 bases matching TRBD2. J gave up 0 bases and V 5 bases, and 7 bases lay outside the gene matches. The germline V gene encodes CDR1 ENHRY and CDR2 SYGVKD. The CDR3 totals 18 residues. CDR3 region: CAISPGTSGVSSYNEQFF. The CDR3 DNA is TGTGCCATCAGTCCAGGGACTAGCGGGGTGAGCTCCTACAATGAGCAGTTCTTC.

This clone is a singleton in its sample. The chain has TRBV30 and TRBJ1-4; D unclear. Trimming cost V 0 bases and J 8 bases, with 16 bases left between them. Per the germline V gene, CDR1 is GTSNPN and CDR2 is SVGIG (reference sequence). The CDR3 runs to 15 residues. CDR3 sequence: CAWSVRGNLKEKLFF. As DNA, the CDR3 is TGTGCCTGGAGTGTACGAGGGAATTTAAAGGAAAAACTGTTTTTT. Complete variable domain (other parts from reference TRBV30 and TRBJ1-4): SQTIHQWPATLVQPVGSPLSLECTVEGTSNPNLYWYRQAAGRGLQLLFYSVGIGQISSEVPQNLSASRPQDRQFILSSKKLLLSDSGFYLCAWSVRGNLKEKLFFGSGTQLSVL.

DNA of the CDR3: TGTGCCAGCAGCCTGGACAGCTATGGCTACACCTTC. The encoded protein is CASSLDSYGYTF. J is TRBJ1-2 and V is TRBV5-4; a weak D match, TRBD1 (6 bases). The V gene lost 4 bases and the J gene lost 4 bases, with 8 bases spanning the gap. Germline V gene sequence: CDR1 SGHNT, CDR2 YYREEE (reference sequence). This CDR3 spans 12 amino acids.

The chain's CDR3 is CASSKCRDSYTDTQYF. Here the CDR3 DNA reads TGTGCCAGCAGCAAATGCCGGGACAGTTACACAGATACGCAGTATTTT. This chain joins TRBV21-1 and TRBJ2-3; no DNA check was done on the table's D call, TRBD1. TRBV21-1 is described as a pseudogene. This CDR3 has 16 amino acids.